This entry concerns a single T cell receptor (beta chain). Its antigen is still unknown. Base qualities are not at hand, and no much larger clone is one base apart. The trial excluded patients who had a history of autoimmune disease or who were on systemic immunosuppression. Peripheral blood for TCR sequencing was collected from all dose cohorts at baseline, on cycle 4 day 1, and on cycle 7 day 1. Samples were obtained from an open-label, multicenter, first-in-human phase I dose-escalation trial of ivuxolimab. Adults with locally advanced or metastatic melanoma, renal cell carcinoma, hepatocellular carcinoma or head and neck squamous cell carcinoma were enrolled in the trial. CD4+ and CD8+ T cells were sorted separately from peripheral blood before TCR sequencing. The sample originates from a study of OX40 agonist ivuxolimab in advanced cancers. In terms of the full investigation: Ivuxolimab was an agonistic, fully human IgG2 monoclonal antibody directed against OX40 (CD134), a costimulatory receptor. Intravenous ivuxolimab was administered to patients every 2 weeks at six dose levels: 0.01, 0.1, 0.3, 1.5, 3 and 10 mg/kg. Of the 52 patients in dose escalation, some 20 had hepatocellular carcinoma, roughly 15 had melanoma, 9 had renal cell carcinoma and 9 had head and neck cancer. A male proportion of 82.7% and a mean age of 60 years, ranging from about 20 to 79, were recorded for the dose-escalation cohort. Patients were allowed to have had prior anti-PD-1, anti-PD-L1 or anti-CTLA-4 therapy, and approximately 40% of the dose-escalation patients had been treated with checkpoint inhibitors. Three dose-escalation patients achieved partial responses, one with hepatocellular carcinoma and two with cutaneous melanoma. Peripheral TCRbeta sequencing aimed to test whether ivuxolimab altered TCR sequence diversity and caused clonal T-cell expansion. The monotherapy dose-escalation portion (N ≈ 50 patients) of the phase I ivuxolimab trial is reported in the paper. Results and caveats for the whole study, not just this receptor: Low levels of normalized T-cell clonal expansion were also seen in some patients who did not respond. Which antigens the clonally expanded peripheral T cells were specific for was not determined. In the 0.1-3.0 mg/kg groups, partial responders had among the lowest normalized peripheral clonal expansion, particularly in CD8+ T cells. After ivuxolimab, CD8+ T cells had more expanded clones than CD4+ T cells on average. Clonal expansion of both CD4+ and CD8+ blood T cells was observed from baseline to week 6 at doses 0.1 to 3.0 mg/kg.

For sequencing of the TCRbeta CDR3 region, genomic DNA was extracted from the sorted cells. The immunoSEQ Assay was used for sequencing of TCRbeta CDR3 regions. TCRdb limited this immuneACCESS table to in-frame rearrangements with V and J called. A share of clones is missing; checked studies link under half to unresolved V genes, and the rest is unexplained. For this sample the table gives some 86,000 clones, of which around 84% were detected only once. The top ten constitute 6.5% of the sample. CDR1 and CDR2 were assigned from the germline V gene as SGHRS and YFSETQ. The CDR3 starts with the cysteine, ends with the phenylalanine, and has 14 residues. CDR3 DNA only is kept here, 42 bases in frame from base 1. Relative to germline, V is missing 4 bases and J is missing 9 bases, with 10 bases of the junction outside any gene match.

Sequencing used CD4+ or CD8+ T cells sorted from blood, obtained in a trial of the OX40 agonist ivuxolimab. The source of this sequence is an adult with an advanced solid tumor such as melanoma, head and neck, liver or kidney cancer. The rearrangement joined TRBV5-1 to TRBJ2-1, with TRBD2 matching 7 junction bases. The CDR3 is CASSRLAIEVEQFF. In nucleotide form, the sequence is TGCGCCAGCAGCAGACTAGCAATTGAGGTTGAGCAGTTCTTC.